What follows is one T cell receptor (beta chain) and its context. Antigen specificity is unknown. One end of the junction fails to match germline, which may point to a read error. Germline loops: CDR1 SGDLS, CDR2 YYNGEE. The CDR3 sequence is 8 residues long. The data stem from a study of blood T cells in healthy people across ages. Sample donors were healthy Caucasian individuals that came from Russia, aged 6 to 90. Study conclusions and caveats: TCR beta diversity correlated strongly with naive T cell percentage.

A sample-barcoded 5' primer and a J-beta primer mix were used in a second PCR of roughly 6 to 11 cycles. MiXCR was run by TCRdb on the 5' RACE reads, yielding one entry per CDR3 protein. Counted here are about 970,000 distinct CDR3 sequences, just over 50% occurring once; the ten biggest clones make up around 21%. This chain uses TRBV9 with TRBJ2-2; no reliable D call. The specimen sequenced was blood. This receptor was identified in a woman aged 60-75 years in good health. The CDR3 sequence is CASSVAGF. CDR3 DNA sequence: TGTGCCAGCAGCGTAGCGGGTTTT.